This TCR beta chain originates from a study of shared clonotypes between healthy human individuals (TCRdb year 2020). About the full investigation: Two women and three men aged 18 to 49 years were included in the cohort. For each donor, three plates each were used for CD4 naive and CD4 memory, two plates were used for CD8 naive, and one plate was used for CD8 memory. To increase sequencing depth and limit assay-specific biases, different laboratories used diverse techniques to prepare libraries and sequence TCR repertoires. The study deeply sequenced blood TCR repertoires of about 5 healthy adults to estimate repertoire size and the extent of clonotype sharing between individuals. Each donor's leukapheresis produced roughly between about 0.85 and 10 billion PBMCs. Paper-wide results and their limitations: Rarefaction of sorted-subset datasets indicated incomplete sequencing despite the large sequencing depth. When several donors were compared, the shared fraction of clonotypes was roughly 4.8% for naive CD4, about 4% for naive CD8, 2% to 2.5% for memory CD4, and under 0.5% for memory CD8. The small number of donors limited the genetic and exposure-history diversity represented. Compared with non-shared clonotypes, clonotypes shared by all four sorted-subset donors had higher generation probabilities. Pairwise subsampling indicated that sequencing depth was expected to affect the degree of clonotype sharing among donors. Larger estimated clonotype richness was generally found for naive subsets than for memory subsets. Sampling was restricted to blood, and TCR repertoires in tissue are likely to differ from TCR repertoires in blood.

From the cysteine up to the phenylalanine, the CDR3 has a length of 15 residues. The sequence is cut down to CDR3 DNA, 45 bases in frame from base 1. According to the germline V gene, CDR1 reads SGDLS and CDR2 reads YYNGEE. The junction shows trimming of 3 bases on V and 8 bases on J, and the gene matches do not reach 7 bases of it. Using the deep immunoSEQ assay, multiplex PCR amplified TCR CDR3 regions from genomic DNA. For each cell subset, the extracted genomic DNA was distributed evenly across all wells of several immunoSEQ 96-well plates, and each plate served as one replicate. For sorted subsets, about 0.2 ug genomic DNA, equal to 25,000 to 35,000 T cell genomes, was loaded into each replicate PCR. Purified libraries were quantified with a Qubit 3.0 fluorometer, sized on a Bioanalyzer 2100, and re-quantified with the KAPA Library Quantification kit. Each immunoSEQ 96-well plate was sequenced on its own single-read 150-cycle Illumina NextSeq 550 flow cell. Under the source paper's analysis protocol: Because only junctional sequences without quality scores were contained in the immunoSEQ output, filtering matching that applied to full-length reads could not be performed. Sequences were annotated with PyIR, a Python wrapper for IgBLAST v1.9, and V/J genes and CDR3 were assigned using IMGT germline references. Reads were filtered out if the reads had weak V/J assignments (E-value above 1e-6), no CDR3, stop codons, out-of-frame junctions, or ambiguous translated residues. V3J clonotypes were defined as sequences sharing an identical inferred V gene, J gene, and CDR3 amino acid sequence. Percentage overlap between repertoires was calculated by dividing the number of shared unique clonotypes by the size of the smaller repertoire. Richness of each repertoire was evaluated using RTK rarefaction, the Chao1 estimator, and Recon v2.1 estimates of unobserved clonotypes. Generation probabilities were computed with OLGA for all TCRbeta clonotypes obtained by the gDNA method from a handful of donors. Held by TCRdb, this immuneACCESS table contains in-frame sequences only and omits some clones. Under half of the omission traces to an unresolved V gene where checked; the cause of the rest is unknown. The V and J calls and clone size were taken over from that table, and D and trimming were inferred from the DNA. This sample has about 1.1 million clones in its table, and 70% to 80% of those were observed once. Of the sample, 0.89% is held by the ten largest clones.

With respect to this clone: Its target antigen remains unknown. No qualities accompany the bases; no much larger clone lies one base away.

The donors were healthy, HIV-negative adults with no recently reported acute infections or vaccinations. Every donor was a Caucasian adult residing in Nashville, Tennessee, USA. CD4+ T cells were enriched by magnetic negative selection; naive cells were then positively selected on CD45RA, and the negative fraction formed the memory subset. Blood was obtained by leukapheresis, after which PBMCs were separated by Ficoll-Histopaque density gradient centrifugation and cryopreserved in liquid nitrogen vapor phase. Analytical flow cytometry was used to check the purity and quantity of each magnetically sorted T cell population. Genomic DNA was isolated from every sorted fraction and measured by UV absorbance on a Nanodrop 2000c.

Sequences were obtained from memory CD4+ T cells from PBMCs. Read against the paper, the sample's cell subset or site label means: CD45RA-negative fraction. This sequence was found in a man aged 18-30 years in good health. Some clones in this sample may be carry-over from other donors' samples. The chain was built from TRBV9 and TRBJ1-5; TRBD1 agrees with 11 junctional bases. The nucleotide sequence reads TGTGCCAGCAGCGAGACTGGACAGGGGGCCAAGCCCCAGCATTTT. This is translated as CASSETGQGAKPQHF.